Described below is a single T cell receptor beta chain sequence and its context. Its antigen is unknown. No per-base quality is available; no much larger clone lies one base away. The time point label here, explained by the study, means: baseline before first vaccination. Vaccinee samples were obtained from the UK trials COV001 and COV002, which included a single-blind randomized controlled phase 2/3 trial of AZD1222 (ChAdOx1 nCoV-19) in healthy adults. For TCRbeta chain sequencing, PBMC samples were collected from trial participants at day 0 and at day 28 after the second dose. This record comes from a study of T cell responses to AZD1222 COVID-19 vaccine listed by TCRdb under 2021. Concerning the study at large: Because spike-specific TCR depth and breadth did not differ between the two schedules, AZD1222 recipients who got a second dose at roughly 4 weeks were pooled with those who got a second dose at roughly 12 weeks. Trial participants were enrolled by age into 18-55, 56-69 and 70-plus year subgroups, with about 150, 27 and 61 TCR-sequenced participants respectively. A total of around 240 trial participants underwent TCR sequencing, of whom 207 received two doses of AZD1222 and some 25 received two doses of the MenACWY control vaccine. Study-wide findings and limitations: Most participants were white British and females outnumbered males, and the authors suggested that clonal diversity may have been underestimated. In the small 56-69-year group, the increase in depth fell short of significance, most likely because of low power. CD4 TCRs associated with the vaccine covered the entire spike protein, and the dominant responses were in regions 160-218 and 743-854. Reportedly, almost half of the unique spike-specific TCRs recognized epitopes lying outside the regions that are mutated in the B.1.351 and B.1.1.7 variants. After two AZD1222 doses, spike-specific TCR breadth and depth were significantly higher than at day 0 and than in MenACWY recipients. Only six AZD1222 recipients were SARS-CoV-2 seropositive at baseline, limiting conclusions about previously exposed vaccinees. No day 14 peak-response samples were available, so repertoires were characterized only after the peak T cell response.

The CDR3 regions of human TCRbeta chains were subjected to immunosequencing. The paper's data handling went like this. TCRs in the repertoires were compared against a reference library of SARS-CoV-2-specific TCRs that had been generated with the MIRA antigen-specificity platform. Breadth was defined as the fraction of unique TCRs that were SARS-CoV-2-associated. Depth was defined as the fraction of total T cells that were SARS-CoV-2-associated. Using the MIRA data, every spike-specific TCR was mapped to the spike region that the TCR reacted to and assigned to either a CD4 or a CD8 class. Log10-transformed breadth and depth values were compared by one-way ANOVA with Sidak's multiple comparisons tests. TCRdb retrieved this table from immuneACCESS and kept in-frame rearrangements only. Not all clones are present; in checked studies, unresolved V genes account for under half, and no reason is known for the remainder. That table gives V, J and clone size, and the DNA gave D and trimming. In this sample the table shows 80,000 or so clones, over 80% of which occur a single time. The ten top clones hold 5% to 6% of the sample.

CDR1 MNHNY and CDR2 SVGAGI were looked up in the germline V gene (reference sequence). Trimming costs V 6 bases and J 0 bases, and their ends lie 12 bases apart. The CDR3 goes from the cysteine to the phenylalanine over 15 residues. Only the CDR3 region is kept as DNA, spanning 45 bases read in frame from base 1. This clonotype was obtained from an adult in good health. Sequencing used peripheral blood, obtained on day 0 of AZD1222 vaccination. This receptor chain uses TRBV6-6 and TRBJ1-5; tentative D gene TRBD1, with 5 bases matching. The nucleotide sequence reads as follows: TGTGCCAGCAGGGGCGATGGGGCTAGCAATCAGCCCCAGCATTTT. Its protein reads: CASRGDGASNQPQHF.